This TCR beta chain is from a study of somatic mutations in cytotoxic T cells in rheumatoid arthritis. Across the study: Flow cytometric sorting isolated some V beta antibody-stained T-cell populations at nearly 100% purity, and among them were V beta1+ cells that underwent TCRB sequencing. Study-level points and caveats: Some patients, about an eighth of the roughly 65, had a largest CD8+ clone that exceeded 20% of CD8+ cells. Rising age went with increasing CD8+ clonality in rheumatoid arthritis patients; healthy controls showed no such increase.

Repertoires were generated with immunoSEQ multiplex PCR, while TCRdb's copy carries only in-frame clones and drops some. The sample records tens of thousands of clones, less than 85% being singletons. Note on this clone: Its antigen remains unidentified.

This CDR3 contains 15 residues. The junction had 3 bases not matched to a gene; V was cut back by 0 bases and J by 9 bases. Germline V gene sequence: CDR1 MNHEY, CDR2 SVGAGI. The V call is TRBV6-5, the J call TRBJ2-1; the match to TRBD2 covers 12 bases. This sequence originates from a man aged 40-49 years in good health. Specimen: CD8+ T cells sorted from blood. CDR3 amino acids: CASSYSTSGSAEQFF. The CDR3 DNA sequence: TGTGCCAGCAGTTACTCGACTAGCGGGAGTGCTGAGCAGTTCTTC.